The clone carrying this TCR beta chain was detected only a few times. Researchers took RNA transcripts and amplified the TCR beta CDR3 regions from them. The TCR CDR3 was amplified in a first-round RT-PCR using the HTBI primer set. TCRdb recomputed calls from the multiplex PCR reads with MiXCR, one row per CDR3 protein. The table has 600,000 to 750,000 distinct CDR3 sequences, around 16% seen once. This entry is derived from a study of T cells in Graves' hyperthyroidism and ophthalmopathy. Looked up from germline, CDR1 is SQVTM and CDR2 is ANQGSEA. Trimming took off 0 bases at V and 8 bases at J, with 9 bases between the two ends. CDR3 length: 12 residues.

The sequenced sample consisted of blood. V is TRBV29-1 and J is TRBJ2-3; D unresolved. The receptor was derived from a man aged 50 to 60 with Graves' hyperthyroidism. As DNA, the CDR3 is TGCAGCGTTGAAGACGTGGGGTCTACGCAGTATTTT. Amino acids: CSVEDVGSTQYF.